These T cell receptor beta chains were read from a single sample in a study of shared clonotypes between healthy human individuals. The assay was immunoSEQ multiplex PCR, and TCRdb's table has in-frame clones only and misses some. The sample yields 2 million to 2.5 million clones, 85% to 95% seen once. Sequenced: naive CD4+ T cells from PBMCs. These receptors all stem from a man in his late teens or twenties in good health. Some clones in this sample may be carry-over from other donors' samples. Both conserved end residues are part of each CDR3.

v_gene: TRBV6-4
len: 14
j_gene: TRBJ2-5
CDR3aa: CASIEAALQETQYF

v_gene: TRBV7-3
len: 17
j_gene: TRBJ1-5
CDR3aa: CASSSRRPSNSNQPQHF

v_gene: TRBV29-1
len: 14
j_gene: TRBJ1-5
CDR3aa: CSVLGGGGDQPQHF

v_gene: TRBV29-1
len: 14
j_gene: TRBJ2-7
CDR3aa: CSVITRSRSYEQYF

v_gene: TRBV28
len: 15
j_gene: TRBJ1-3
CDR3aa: CASTQGIGSGNTIYF

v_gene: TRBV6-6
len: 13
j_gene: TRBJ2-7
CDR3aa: CASSPRGYYEQYF

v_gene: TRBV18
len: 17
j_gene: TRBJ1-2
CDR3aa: CASSPLGPQNANYGYTF

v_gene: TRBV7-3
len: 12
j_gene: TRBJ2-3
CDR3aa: CASSYLAGTQYF

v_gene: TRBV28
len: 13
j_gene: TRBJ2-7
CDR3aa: CASSRVRGYEQYF

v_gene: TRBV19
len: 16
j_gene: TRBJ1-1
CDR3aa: CASSQRTTAFNTEAFF